This T cell receptor beta chain was obtained from a study of blood T cell repertoires in COVID-19. For the study at large: Samples taken during acute and convalescent COVID-19 were collected in the United States, Italy and Spain.

Looked up from germline, CDR1 is SGHVS and CDR2 is FQNEAQ. With 5 bases removed from V and 7 bases from J, the gap between germline ends came to 21 bases. This CDR3 has 16 residues. Using immunoSEQ multiplex PCR, the repertoire was profiled, and TCRdb retains in-frame clones only, with some absent. The sample carries about 240,000 clones, 85% to 90% recorded once. The sequence was obtained from a woman in her thirties who had recovered from COVID-19. The chain is built from TRBV7-8 and TRBJ2-1, with D maybe TRBD2 (7 bases). Material: PBMCs or T cells enriched from blood (not recorded which). The CDR3: CASSLRRVGGPNEQFF. In DNA, the CDR3 is TGTGCCAGCAGCCTAAGAAGGGTCGGGGGGCCGAATGAGCAGTTCTTC.